This entry lists 25 T cell receptor beta chains sequenced from one sample in a study of response to subunit inactivated influenza vaccine. TCRdb analysed the RT-PCR reads with MiXCR anew, one entry per CDR3 protein. The sample consists of hundreds of thousands of distinct CDR3 sequences, roughly 18% of them appearing once. The sample was PBMCs from blood, taken 5 to 6 days after vaccination. These receptors were collected from a man aged 50-60 years who received an inactivated influenza vaccine.

J is TRBJ2-5 and V is TRBV4-3; no firm D call. The CDR3 is 14 residues long. The V and J ends lost 1 base and 5 bases respectively, with 11 bases between them. The V gene's germline CDR1 is LGHNA and CDR2 YSLEER. In DNA, the CDR3 is TGCGCCAGCAGCCAAGGGGCAGCTAGGGAGACCCAGTACTTC. Translated: CASSQGAARETQYF.

This clonotype was seen a handful of times. The chain uses TRBV20-1 and TRBJ1-5; no clear D. From germline, CDR1 is DFQATT and CDR2 SNEGSKA (reference sequence). The CDR3 is made up of 16 amino acids. V was clipped by 4 bases and J by 0 bases, with 16 bases between them. This CDR3 reads CSATIHRSYSNQPQHF. CDR3 DNA sequence: TGCAGTGCTACCATACACCGTTCCTATAGCAATCAGCCCCAGCATTTT.

The V and J genes are TRBV20-1 and TRBJ1-4, with D possibly matching TRBD1 (6 bases). From germline, CDR1 is DFQATT and CDR2 SNEGSKA (reference sequence). CDR3 length: 17 amino acids. Between the trimmed V and J ends, which lost 0 bases and 0 bases, there was a span of 14 bases. This CDR3 reads CSARDRGNWATNEKLFF. The CDR3 DNA reads as TGCAGTGCTAGAGATAGGGGGAATTGGGCAACTAATGAAAAACTGTTTTTT.

This clonotype was detected many times. The rearrangement joins TRBV4-3 to TRBJ2-7; D may be TRBD2 (5 bases). From germline, CDR1 is LGHNA and CDR2 YSLEER. The V and J ends lost 8 bases and 6 bases respectively, with 17 bases between them. The CDR3 has 13 amino acids. In DNA, the CDR3 is TGCGCCAGCGCTAAACTAGTTCATGCCGAGCAGTACTTC. Its translation is CASAKLVHAEQYF.

This clonotype has just a few counts. The rearrangement links TRBV7-8 to TRBJ2-2; maybe TRBD1 (5 bases). V dropped 1 base and J dropped 7 bases, with 13 bases sitting between them. The CDR3 runs 15 residues. Germline V lookup: CDR1 SGHVS, CDR2 FQNEAQ. Here the CDR3 DNA reads TGTGCCAGCAGCTTAGTGGTGGGGCGAGGCGGGGAGCTGTTTTTT. This encodes CASSLVVGRGGELFF.

This clonotype was found a few times. This chain uses TRBV20-1 with TRBJ1-1; D gene ambiguous. The CDR3 covers 11 residues. Germline-derived CDR1 and CDR2 are DFQATT and SNEGSKA (reference sequence). Deletions cut 6 bases from V and 5 bases from J, with 10 bases between. Here the CDR3 DNA reads TGCAGTGCCGCCCTCAAGACTGAAGCTTTCTTT. It codes for CSAALKTEAFF.

The chain employs TRBV29-1 and TRBJ2-6, with TRBD1 identical over 7 bases. CDR3 length equals 13 residues. Trimming removed 6 bases from V and 3 bases from J; junction bases left unmatched: 2. Germline-derived CDR1 and CDR2 are SQVTM and ANQGSEA. DNA for the CDR3: TGCAGCGTCGACAGGGTTGGGGCCAACGTCCTGACTTTC. Translation: CSVDRVGANVLTF. The entire variable domain, with the rest obtained from reference TRBV29-1 and TRBJ2-6, is as follows: SAVISQKPSRDICQRGTSLTIQCQVDSQVTMMFWYRQQPGQSLTLIATANQGSEATYESGFVIDKFPISRPNLTFSTLTVSNMSPEDSSIYLCSVDRVGANVLTFGAGSRLTVL.

The chain joins TRBV24-1 to TRBJ2-1; D is uncertain. CDR1 is KGHDR, CDR2 SFDVKD, per germline. The CDR3 is made up of 9 amino acids. The V end lost 9 bases, the J end lost 6 bases, and 2 bases lay between the germline ends. CDR3 DNA: TGTGCCACCCCCAATGAGCAGTTCTTC. Translation: CATPNEQFF.

V is TRBV24-1 and J is TRBJ2-3; 8 positions agree with TRBD2. In germline, CDR1 is KGHDR, CDR2 SFDVKD. The CDR3 has 14 amino acids. J gave up 10 bases and V 2 bases, and 7 bases lay outside the gene matches. The CDR3, as DNA: TGTGCCACCAGTGATTACGGGAGGGCCGTTTCGCAGTATTTT. It yields the protein CATSDYGRAVSQYF.

Many counts were recorded for this clonotype. The V and J genes are TRBV20-1 and TRBJ2-6; unclear D gene. The CDR3 consists of 12 residues. Trimming removed 5 bases from V and 2 bases from J, with 4 bases in between. Per germline, CDR1 DFQATT and CDR2 SNEGSKA (reference sequence). The CDR3, as DNA: TGCAGTGCTTTAACTGGGGCCAACGTCCTGACTTTC. Protein product: CSALTGANVLTF.

This clonotype was seen only a few times. V and J are TRBV10-3 and TRBJ2-2; maybe TRBD1 (6 bases). Germline V gene data show CDR1 as ENHRY and CDR2 as SYGVKD. V lost 7 bases to trimming and J lost 0 bases, with 12 bases between them. The CDR3 runs 15 residues. The CDR3 bases are TGTGCCATCAATCGTGAGGGGGCGAACACCGGGGAGCTGTTTTTT. Translated: CAINREGANTGELFF.

This clonotype was detected only a few times. The J gene is TRBJ2-1, the V gene TRBV7-7, with D possibly being TRBD2 (6 bases). CDR3 length: 13 amino acids. V gave up 5 bases and J gave up 8 bases, with 13 bases separating them. From germline, CDR1 is SSHAT and CDR2 FNYEAQ (reference sequence). The chain's CDR3 is CASSLLGGHEQFF. The CDR3, as DNA: TGTGCCAGCAGCCTCTTGGGGGGACATGAGCAGTTCTTC.

In its sample, this clonotype was seen many times. The CDR3 nucleotides are TGTGCCAGCAGCGTAGGTCACAGGGTAGGAGGGGAGCTGTTTTTT. Residues: CASSVGHRVGGELFF. V is TRBV9 and J is TRBJ2-2; perhaps TRBD1 as D (6 bases). V gave up 0 bases and J gave up 8 bases, with 14 bases separating them. There are 15 residues in the CDR3. Germline CDR1 is SGDLS and CDR2 is YYNGEE. Combining the CDR3 with reference TRBV9 and TRBJ2-2 gives the whole variable domain DSGVTQTPKHLITATGQRVTLRCSPRSGDLSVYWYQQSLDQGLQFLIQYYNGEERAKGNILERFSAQQFPDLHSELNLSSLELGDSALYFCASSVGHRVGGELFFGEGSRLTVL.

This clonotype was detected a few times. The V and J genes are TRBV28 and TRBJ2-5, with a possible D match to TRBD2 (6 bases). Trimming shortened V by 9 bases and J by 7 bases, and 15 bases separated the two germline ends. From germline, CDR1 is MDHEN and CDR2 SYDVKM. The CDR3 spans 12 residues. The CDR3 coding sequence is TGTGCCAGTCTAGCGCCTCCAGGGACCCAGTACTTC. Translation: CASLAPPGTQYF.

V usage is TRBV9 and J usage is TRBJ2-5; D is ambiguous. Trimming shortened V by 3 bases and J by 7 bases, and 13 bases separated the two germline ends. The germline V gene has CDR1 SGDLS and CDR2 YYNGEE. The CDR3 extends over 13 amino acids. The chain's CDR3 is CASSAHTWGTQYF. Here the CDR3 DNA reads TGTGCCAGCAGCGCCCACACGTGGGGGACCCAGTACTTC. Filled out from reference TRBV9 and TRBJ2-5, the complete variable domain reads DSGVTQTPKHLITATGQRVTLRCSPRSGDLSVYWYQQSLDQGLQFLIQYYNGEERAKGNILERFSAQQFPDLHSELNLSSLELGDSALYFCASSAHTWGTQYFGPGTRLLVL.

The sample holds many counts of this clonotype. The chain joins TRBV20-1 to TRBJ2-1, with D tentatively TRBD1 (5 bases). The CDR3 runs 14 residues. Germline-derived CDR1 and CDR2 are DFQATT and SNEGSKA (reference sequence). The ends were cut back, 6 bases at V and 2 bases at J, with 14 bases in the middle. CDR3 loop: CSAGAQSPYNEQFF. The DNA for the CDR3 is TGCAGTGCAGGGGCCCAATCCCCCTACAATGAGCAGTTCTTC.

Many counts were recorded for this clonotype. This chain links TRBV20-1 with TRBJ2-7; D is undetermined. CDR1 and CDR2 (germline): DFQATT, SNEGSKA (reference sequence). The CDR3 extends over 11 amino acids. V lost 6 bases and J lost 2, with 8 bases in between. Here the CDR3 reads CSATAAYEQYF. In nucleotides, the CDR3 is TGCAGTGCGACTGCAGCCTACGAGCAGTACTTC.

This clonotype was picked up a small number of times. This chain connects TRBV6-6 to TRBJ1-6; no clear D gene. The V and J ends lost 4 bases and 9 bases respectively, with 10 bases between them. Germline V lookup: CDR1 MNHNY, CDR2 SVGAGI (reference sequence). The CDR3 covers 13 residues. CDR3 region: CASSSIIFSPLHF. DNA of the CDR3: TGTGCCAGCAGTTCGATTATTTTTTCACCCCTCCACTTT.

In nucleotides, the CDR3 is TGTGCCAGCAGTTCCGGACGGGATCCCTCCTACGAGCAGTACTTC. Its protein is CASSSGRDPSYEQYF. V is TRBV27 and J is TRBJ2-7, with TRBD2 as a possible D gene (5 bases). The CDR3 extends over 15 amino acids. V lost 4 bases to trimming and J lost 0 bases, with 13 bases between them. Germline V lookup: CDR1 MNHEY, CDR2 SMNVEV (reference sequence).

In this sample, this clonotype turned up a few times. This chain links TRBV10-3 with TRBJ1-1, with D unresolved. The CDR3 is made up of 13 amino acids. V was cut by 3 bases and J by 0 bases, with 5 bases left in between. CDR1 and CDR2 (germline): ENHRY, SYGVKD. CDR3 residues: CAISESLNTEAFF. The CDR3, as DNA: TGTGCCATCAGTGAAAGTTTGAACACTGAAGCTTTCTTT.

This chain links TRBV5-1 with TRBJ2-3, with 9 bases that match TRBD1. The germline V gene has CDR1 SGHRS and CDR2 YFSETQ. This CDR3 has 16 residues. The V segment lost 5 bases and the J segment 5 bases; nucleotides outside the gene matches: 12. The CDR3 DNA reads as TGCGCCAGCAGTTCTGGGGACAGGGCCGTTATAGATACGCAGTATTTT. Its translation: CASSSGDRAVIDTQYF.

This clonotype was observed a few times. This chain connects TRBV7-2 to TRBJ2-1, with 7 bases that match TRBD1. Looked up from germline, CDR1 is SGHTA and CDR2 is FQGNSA. V shed 6 bases and J 3 bases; nucleotides not matched to a gene: 8. This CDR3 region has 15 residues. DNA for the CDR3: TGTGCCAGCAGGACACCGGGACAGAACTACAATGAGCAGTTCTTC. This sequence encodes CASRTPGQNYNEQFF.

Ten or more counts support this clonotype. The chain has TRBV7-2 and TRBJ2-7; TRBD2 might be the D (5 bases). Germline assignment: CDR1 SGHTA and CDR2 FQGNSA. This CDR3 is 13 amino acids long. V was shortened by 5 bases and J by 7 bases, with 15 bases between the two germline ends. The CDR3 coding sequence is TGTGCCAGCAGCCCCCAATCGGCGGGTGAGCAGTACTTC. Translated: CASSPQSAGEQYF.

The V call is TRBV24-1, the J call TRBJ1-1, with a possible D match to TRBD1 (5 bases). The length of the CDR3 is 13 residues. The V and J ends lost 1 base and 6 bases respectively, with 8 bases between them. CDR1 and CDR2 from the germline V gene are KGHDR and SFDVKD. The CDR3 bases are TGTGCCACCAGTGATTTAGGGGTTGCTGAAGCTTTCTTT. As protein: CATSDLGVAEAFF.

Here the CDR3 DNA reads TGCGCCAGCAGCCAAGCACTAAAGCGGGAGGCGTTGGCCGATGAGCAGTTCTTC. Its translation: CASSQALKREALADEQFF. The chain has TRBV4-1 and TRBJ2-1; 9 nucleotides match TRBD2. The CDR3 runs to 18 residues. After removal of 1 base from V and 8 bases from J, the junction contained 15 bases not matched to a gene. Germline CDR1 reads MGHRA; CDR2 reads YSYEKL.